The T cell receptor beta chain described here comes from a study of blood T cells in healthy people across ages. Deletions cut 11 bases from V and 1 base from J, with 14 bases between. The germline V gene encodes CDR1 LNHDA and CDR2 SQIVND (reference sequence). The CDR3 totals 13 residues. A sample-barcoded 5' primer and a J-beta primer mix were used in a second PCR of roughly 6 to 11 cycles. Each TCR beta cDNA got a 12-nucleotide random molecular identifier. A minimum of 2.5 million CDR3-containing paired-end reads was obtained for each sample. One entry per CDR3 protein results from TCRdb running MiXCR on the 5' RACE reads. The repertoire holds 1.5 million to 2 million distinct CDR3 sequences, with 40% to 55% as singletons. Donation came from healthy Caucasian individuals in Russia who were aged about 6 to 90.

This receptor was taken from a woman aged 40 to 50 in good health. The sample consisted of blood. V usage is TRBV19 and J usage is TRBJ1-1; D perhaps matches TRBD1 (5 bases). The CDR3 DNA is TGTGCCTCTACTCGGGGACGGAACACTGAAGCTTTCTTT. Residues: CASTRGRNTEAFF. The whole variable domain, remainder taken from reference TRBV19 and TRBJ1-1, is DGGITQSPKYLFRKEGQNVTLSCEQNLNHDAMYWYRQDPGQGLRLIYYSQIVNDFQKGDIAEGYSVSREKKESFPLTVTSAQKNPTAFYLCASTRGRNTEAFFGQGTRLTVV.